Shown below are 2 T cell receptor beta chains from a single sample sequenced in a study of cytomegalovirus exposure and HLA in healthy donors. PCR amplification relied on 60 Vbeta primers (plus 13 Jbeta primers). This table comes from immunoSEQ multiplex PCR, and its TCRdb copy is limited to in-frame clones, with some not included. Of about 98,000 clones listed, around four fifths are singletons. Specimen: PBMCs. The receptors shown here come from a man in his forties or fifties in good health and CMV-seronegative.

This chain links TRBV6-6 with TRBJ1-2, with D uncertain. This CDR3 is 15 amino acids long. V was trimmed by 7 bases and J by 5 bases, leaving 20 bases between them. Germline CDR1 is MNHNY and CDR2 is SVGAGI (reference sequence). CDR3 DNA: TGTGCCAGCATTCCCGGACTGGGCGAAGGGTATGGCTACACCTTC. As protein: CASIPGLGEGYGYTF.

The chain has TRBV7-2 and TRBJ2-5; D call uncertain. CDR1 is SGHTA, CDR2 FQGNSA, per germline. The CDR3 loop spans 13 amino acids. V lost 1 base, J lost 2 bases, and 5 bases lay in between. As DNA, the CDR3 is TGTGCCAGCAGCTTAGGAACTCAAGAGACCCAGTACTTC. This encodes CASSLGTQETQYF.